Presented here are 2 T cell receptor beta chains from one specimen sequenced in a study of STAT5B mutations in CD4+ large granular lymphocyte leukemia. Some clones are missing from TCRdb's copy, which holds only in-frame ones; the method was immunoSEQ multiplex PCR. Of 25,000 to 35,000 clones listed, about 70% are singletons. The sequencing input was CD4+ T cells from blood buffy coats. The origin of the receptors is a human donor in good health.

The CDR3: CAWSPSVDEQYF. CDR3 bases: TGTGCCTGGAGTCCCTCAGTGGACGAGCAGTACTTC. The chain combines TRBV30 with TRBJ2-7; D is uncertain. Trimming took 2 bases from V and 5 from J, leaving 10 bases between them. Per germline, CDR1 GTSNPN and CDR2 SVGIG (reference sequence). The CDR3 spans 12 residues.

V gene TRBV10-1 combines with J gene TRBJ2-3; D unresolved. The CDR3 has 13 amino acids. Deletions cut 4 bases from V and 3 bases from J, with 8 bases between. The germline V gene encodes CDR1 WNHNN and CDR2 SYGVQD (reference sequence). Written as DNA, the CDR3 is TGCGCCAGCAGTGGGGAACAAACAGATACGCAGTATTTT. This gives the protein CASSGEQTDTQYF.